The 28 T cell receptor beta chains presented below share a single source sample, sequenced in a study of blood T cell repertoires in COVID-19. Profiling relied on immunoSEQ multiplex PCR, and the TCRdb table lists in-frame clones only, not all of them. This table has tens of thousands of clones, 88% appearing once. What was sequenced was peripheral blood. These receptors all come from a woman aged 45-65 years with active or convalescent COVID-19.

The chain is built from TRBV30 and TRBJ1-1, with TRBD1 matching over 7 bases. The CDR3 has 14 residues. The V and J ends lost 4 bases and 2 bases, in that order; junction bases with no gene match: 7. CDR1 is GTSNPN, CDR2 SVGIG, per germline (reference sequence). CDR3 protein: CAWKVTGINTEAFF. In DNA, the CDR3 is TGTGCCTGGAAAGTGACAGGGATAAACACTGAAGCTTTCTTT.

The V gene is TRBV2, the J gene TRBJ1-1, with D unresolved. Trimming stripped 7 bases from V and 5 bases from J, with 8 bases between. The CDR3 contains 11 residues. Germline V gene lookup returns CDR1 SNHLY and CDR2 FYNNEI. The CDR3 nucleotides read TGTGCCAGCAATTCGGGGACTGAAGCTTTCTTT. Its translation: CASNSGTEAFF. The variable domain in full, completed from reference TRBV2 and TRBJ1-1, reads EPEVTQTPSHQVTQMGQEVILRCVPISNHLYFYWYRQILGQKVEFLVSFYNNEISEKSEIFDDQFSVERPDGSNFTLKIRSTKLEDSAMYFCASNSGTEAFFGQGTRLTVV.

The chain uses TRBV5-6 and TRBJ1-1; no reliable D call. Germline assignment: CDR1 SGHDT and CDR2 YYEEEE. V lost 4 bases to trimming and J lost 6 bases, with 13 bases between them. The CDR3 sequence is 13 residues long. For the CDR3, the DNA is TGTGCCAGCAGCGTAATCGACATTGCTGAAGCTTTCTTT. Its translation: CASSVIDIAEAFF.

The chain recombines TRBV3-1 (or the pseudogene TRBV3-2) with TRBJ1-4; 12 bases agree with TRBD1. The CDR3 covers 18 residues. V gave up 5 bases and J gave up 3 bases; unmatched junction bases: 10. Germline V gives CDR1 LGHDT, CDR2 YNNKEL (reference sequence). CDR3 amino acids: CASSNPGTGGFANEKLFF. CDR3 in DNA: TGTGCCAGCAGCAATCCCGGGACAGGGGGCTTCGCTAATGAAAAACTGTTTTTT.

V usage is TRBV29-1 and J usage is TRBJ2-1; 10 nucleotides align to TRBD2. The germline V gene encodes CDR1 SQVTM and CDR2 ANQGSEA. There are 13 residues in the CDR3. Here the CDR3 DNA reads TGCACCGGACTAGCGGAGACATACAATGAGCAGTTCTTC. Protein: CTGLAETYNEQFF.

This chain uses TRBV3-1 (or the pseudogene TRBV3-2) with TRBJ1-4, with 8 bases matching TRBD1. This CDR3 comprises 16 residues. J was trimmed by 5 bases and V by 5 bases; bases with no gene match: 10. CDR1 is LGHDT, CDR2 YNNKEL, per germline (reference sequence). As DNA, the CDR3 is TGTGCCAGCAGCTCCGGACAGGGATGGGGCAATGAAAAACTGTTTTTT. Its translation is CASSSGQGWGNEKLFF.

The chain recombines TRBV11-2 with TRBJ1-2; 7 positions agree with TRBD1. Per the germline V gene, CDR1 is SGHAT and CDR2 is FQNNGV. This CDR3 has 16 amino acids. V was pared by 5 bases and J by 0 bases, with 9 bases of the junction left unmatched. The CDR3 region is CASSLRGEYPNYGYTF. In nucleotides, the CDR3 is TGTGCCAGCAGCCTCAGGGGGGAATACCCTAACTATGGCTACACCTTC.

The rearrangement uses TRBV11-2 and TRBJ2-2; 10 bases fit TRBD2. Germline V lookup: CDR1 SGHAT, CDR2 FQNNGV. V shed 6 bases, J shed 3 bases, and the junction held 7 bases outside the gene matches. The CDR3 spans 16 residues. In nucleotides, the CDR3 is TGTGCCAGCAGATCTAGCGGGAGCACCCACACCGGGGAGCTGTTTTTT. Translation: CASRSSGSTHTGELFF.

The table lists this clone with a count of one. The rearrangement uses TRBV20-1 and TRBJ2-5; D call uncertain. The V and J ends lost 0 bases and 6 bases respectively, with 5 bases between them. CDR1 and CDR2 (germline): DFQATT, SNEGSKA (reference sequence). The CDR3 contains 11 residues. This CDR3 is CSARDGQTQYF. DNA of the CDR3: TGCAGTGCTAGAGATGGCCAGACCCAGTACTTC.

This rearrangement joins TRBV11-2 to TRBJ2-7; a weak D match, TRBD2 (6 bases). The CDR3 runs to 15 residues. V lost 3 bases and J lost 1, with 13 bases in between. The germline gives CDR1 SGHAT, CDR2 FQNNGV. The CDR3 nucleotides read TGTGCCAGCAGCTTCGGGAGCGACCAGTCCTACGAGCAGTACTTC. Protein product: CASSFGSDQSYEQYF.

This clone was seen more than once but under ten times. The gene calls are TRBV11-2 and TRBJ2-2, with 8 positions matching TRBD2. Looked up from germline, CDR1 is SGHAT and CDR2 is FQNNGV. Trimming cost V 0 bases and J 7 bases; bases outside gene matches: 4. The CDR3 totals 15 residues. The CDR3 DNA reads TGTGCCAGCAGCTTAGATTGGACTAGCTACGGGGAGCTGTTTTTT. Residues: CASSLDWTSYGELFF.

This chain connects TRBV5-1 to TRBJ2-5; 7 bases are a match to TRBD2. CDR3 size: 13 residues. The germline V gene has CDR1 SGHRS and CDR2 YFSETQ. V shed 4 bases and J 4 bases; nucleotides not matched to a gene: 4. The CDR3 protein is CASSLGLSETQYF. DNA for the CDR3: TGCGCCAGCAGCCTGGGACTATCAGAGACCCAGTACTTC.

The CDR3 DNA follows: TGCGCCAGCAGCCATCTAGGATCTACCTACGAGCAGTACTTC. It codes for CASSHLGSTYEQYF. V is TRBV4-1 and J is TRBJ2-7, with no clear D. The CDR3 has 14 amino acids. Trimming shortened V by 3 bases and J by 2 bases, and 11 bases separated the two germline ends. Germline CDR1 is MGHRA and CDR2 is YSYEKL.

The chain joins TRBV19 to TRBJ2-3, with TRBD2 matching over 10 bases. The CDR3 extends over 13 amino acids. The V and J ends lost 10 bases and 4 bases, in that order; junction bases with no gene match: 5. Per the germline V gene, CDR1 is LNHDA and CDR2 is SQIVND (reference sequence). This CDR3 reads CATTSGRADTQYF. The CDR3 DNA sequence: TGTGCCACCACGAGCGGGAGGGCAGATACGCAGTATTTT.

The chain employs TRBV10-3 and TRBJ1-5; weak D call: TRBD1 (6 bases). V lost 2 bases, J lost 7 bases, and 12 bases lay in between. This CDR3 is built from 14 residues. Germline assignment: CDR1 ENHRY and CDR2 SYGVKD. The CDR3 sequence: CAISEIGGGQPQHF. In DNA, the CDR3 is TGTGCCATCAGTGAGATTGGGGGCGGGCAGCCCCAGCATTTT.

The gene calls are TRBV18 and TRBJ1-5; 8 nucleotides agree with TRBD1. Germline CDR1 and CDR2: KGHSH and LQKENI. CDR3 length equals 17 residues. The J segment lost 2 bases and the V segment lost 2 bases, leaving 8 bases of the junction unmatched. This chain's CDR3 is CASSPSPPGQGNQPQHF. CDR3 coding DNA: TGTGCCAGCTCACCAAGCCCTCCGGGACAGGGCAATCAGCCCCAGCATTTT.

The chain links TRBV19 to TRBJ2-2, with D possibly matching TRBD1 (6 bases). The length of the CDR3 is 16 residues. V shed 5 bases and J shed 4 bases, with 17 bases lying between them. The germline V gene encodes CDR1 LNHDA and CDR2 SQIVND (reference sequence). The CDR3 region has the DNA TGTGCCAGTAGTCCTCCCAGGGGATTGGGCACCGGGGAGCTGTTTTTT. Its translation: CASSPPRGLGTGELFF.

The CDR3 loop is CASSYSGLASYNEQFF. CDR3 DNA: TGTGCCAGCAGCTACTCGGGACTTGCCTCCTACAATGAGCAGTTCTTC. The V call is TRBV7-2, the J call TRBJ2-1; a possible D gene is TRBD2 (6 bases). The CDR3 is 16 amino acids. Trimming removed 4 bases from V and 0 bases from J, with 13 bases in between. Germline CDR1 reads SGHTA; CDR2 reads FQGNSA.

The chain combines TRBV29-1 with TRBJ2-5; possibly TRBD2 for D (6 bases). CDR1 and CDR2 from the germline V gene are SQVTM and ANQGSEA. The CDR3 sequence is 14 residues long. The ends were cut back, 3 bases at V and 2 bases at J, with 13 bases in the middle. CDR3 in DNA: TGCAGCGTTGAGGAGGGAAAAACTCAAGAGACCCAGTACTTC. Its translation: CSVEEGKTQETQYF.

The chain is built from TRBV7-9 and TRBJ1-1; possibly TRBD1 for D (5 bases). The CDR3 has 16 amino acids. V was trimmed by 5 bases and J by 5 bases, leaving 21 bases between them. Germline V gene sequence: CDR1 SEHNR, CDR2 FQNEAQ (reference sequence). This CDR3 is CASSPIMEGQGTEAFF. The CDR3 DNA reads TGTGCCAGCAGCCCCATTATGGAGGGGCAAGGGACTGAAGCTTTCTTT.

This sequence joins TRBV11-2 and TRBJ2-3, with TRBD1 matching over 9 bases. The germline V gene encodes CDR1 SGHAT and CDR2 FQNNGV. V shed 4 bases and J 0 bases; nucleotides not matched to a gene: 5. This CDR3 comprises 16 residues. The CDR3, as DNA: TGTGCCAGCAGCTCCTGGACAGGGGCCAGCACAGATACGCAGTATTTT. This encodes CASSSWTGASTDTQYF.

The chain combines TRBV20-1 with TRBJ1-5; 9 bases agree with TRBD1. V lost 3 bases to trimming and J lost 1 base; unmatched junction nucleotides: 7. CDR1 and CDR2 from the germline V gene are DFQATT and SNEGSKA (reference sequence). CDR3 length: 16 amino acids. CDR3 nucleotides: TGCAGTGCTAGTCGACAGGGGGGCTGGAGCAATCAGCCCCAGCATTTT. This translates into CSASRQGGWSNQPQHF.

This clone was seen just once. Other DNA sequences in this specimen translate into the identical CDR3. The genes are TRBV27 and TRBJ2-3, with TRBD2 matching 14 bases. J gave up 4 bases and V 6 bases, and 3 bases lay outside the gene matches. CDR1 and CDR2 from the germline V gene are MNHEY and SMNVEV (reference sequence). The CDR3 totals 15 residues. DNA of the CDR3: TGTGCCAGCAGGGGGACTAGCGGGAGACCAGATACGCAGTATTTT. Protein product: CASRGTSGRPDTQYF.

The chain carries TRBV7-7 and TRBJ2-2; 13 bases fit TRBD2. Germline values: CDR1 SSHAT, CDR2 FNYEAQ (reference sequence). This CDR3 region has 15 residues. This CDR3 is CASGGLAGLTGELFF. The CDR3 DNA follows: TGTGCTAGCGGGGGACTAGCGGGACTTACCGGGGAGCTGTTTTTT.

The V call is TRBV6-1, the J call TRBJ2-7, with 9 nucleotides matching TRBD1. CDR3 length: 14 amino acids. Germline trimming cut 3 bases from V and 2 bases from J; bases unmatched to any gene: 2. The germline V gene encodes CDR1 MNHNS and CDR2 SASEGT. CDR3 amino acids: CASSDTGGPYEQYF. The CDR3 DNA sequence: TGTGCCAGCAGTGATACAGGGGGCCCCTACGAGCAGTACTTC.

The V and J genes are TRBV12-3 or TRBV12-4 and TRBJ2-7; possible D gene TRBD1, 6 bases. The CDR3 length is 11 residues. Trimming stripped 6 bases from V and 7 bases from J, with 10 bases between. CDR3: CASRVQGEQYF. DNA of the CDR3: TGTGCCAGCAGGGTCCAGGGGGAGCAGTACTTC.

This rearrangement joins TRBV19 to TRBJ1-4; no firm D call. Between the trimmed V and J ends, which lost 2 bases and 0 bases, there was a span of 7 bases. Germline loops: CDR1 LNHDA, CDR2 SQIVND (reference sequence). CDR3 size: 15 residues. The CDR3 DNA sequence: TGTGCCAGTAGTATAAGAGGCTCAACTAATGAAAAACTGTTTTTT. Translation: CASSIRGSTNEKLFF.

V and J are TRBV18 and TRBJ2-5, with D possibly TRBD2 on 6 matching bases. With 6 bases removed from V and 3 bases from J, the gap between germline ends came to 17 bases. The CDR3 has 15 residues. Germline V gene sequence: CDR1 KGHSH, CDR2 LQKENI. The CDR3 DNA is TGTGCCAGCTCCCCCGGGACTCGGCAAAAAGAGACCCAGTACTTC. Protein product: CASSPGTRQKETQYF.